This is a list of T cell receptor beta chains from one sample in a study of shared clonotypes between healthy human individuals. Profiling relied on immunoSEQ multiplex PCR, and the TCRdb table lists in-frame clones only, not all of them. The sample comprises around 1.1 million clones, approximately 80% of which are singletons, and roughly 0.61% rests with the top ten. Sequenced material: memory CD4+ T cells from PBMCs. These receptors all come from a man aged 18 to 30 in good health. Some clones in this sample may be carry-over from other donors' samples. Both conserved end residues are part of each CDR3. D genes are given only for firm matches. The size entry is marked missing in some rows and otherwise reads once, few, many or a size class.

j_gene	d_gene	v_gene	abundance	CDR3aa	CDR3nt
TRBJ1-3	.	TRBV7-8	.	CASSSLLGHTDTIYF	TGTGCCAGCAGCTCGTTGTTGGGACATACTGACACCATATATTTT
TRBJ1-3	TRBD1	TRBV28	.	CASSPWTGKPGNTIYF	TGTGCCAGCAGCCCCTGGACAGGGAAGCCTGGAAACACCATATATTTT
TRBJ2-7	.	TRBV19	.	CASSLAYEQYF	TGTGCCAGTAGTCTCGCCTACGAGCAGTACTTC
TRBJ2-7	.	TRBV11-2	.	CASSLEWGVYEQYF	TGTGCCAGCAGCTTAGAGTGGGGTGTCTACGAGCAGTACTTC
TRBJ2-1	.	TRBV29-1	few	CSVDRAISYNEQFF	TGCAGCGTTGACAGGGCTATCTCCTACAATGAGCAGTTCTTC
TRBJ2-2	.	TRBV29-1	.	CSCGWGHLNTGELFF	TGCAGCTGTGGGTGGGGACACCTGAACACCGGGGAGCTGTTTTTT
TRBJ1-1	.	TRBV5-6	.	CASSLGGLVGLNTEAFF	TGTGCCAGCAGCTTGGGGGGCCTAGTGGGCCTGAACACTGAAGCTTTCTTT
TRBJ2-7	.	TRBV29-1	few	CSVEPEGGGSYEQYF	TGCAGCGTCGAGCCCGAGGGGGGGGGCTCCTACGAGCAGTACTTC
TRBJ2-3	.	TRBV7-9	.	CASSFSAFTDTQYF	TGTGCCAGCAGCTTTAGCGCTTTCACAGATACGCAGTATTTT
TRBJ1-1	.	TRBV30	.	CAWKTGPLTFSEAFF	TGTGCCTGGAAAACAGGGCCTTTGACCTTTTCCGAAGCTTTCTTT
TRBJ1-2	.	TRBV19	.	CASSFNLQGNENYGYTF	TGTGCCAGTAGTTTCAACCTTCAGGGGAACGAGAACTATGGCTACACCTTC
TRBJ2-1	.	TRBV5-1	few	CASSLWGPGNEQFF	TGCGCCAGCAGCTTGTGGGGGCCGGGCAATGAGCAGTTCTTC
TRBJ2-5	.	TRBV5-1	.	CASSYGTANQETQYF	TGCGCCAGCAGCTACGGGACGGCGAACCAAGAGACCCAGTACTTC
TRBJ2-1	TRBD2	TRBV5-8	.	CASSSGLALNEQFF	TGTGCCAGCAGCTCGGGACTAGCACTCAATGAGCAGTTCTTC
TRBJ2-3	TRBD2	TRBV4-1	many	CASSRTGGGRKGDTQYF	TGCGCCAGCAGCCGAACCGGCGGGGGGCGCAAGGGAGATACGCAGTATTTT
TRBJ1-1	.	TRBV19	few	CASTSRVTEAFF	TGTGCCAGTACATCACGTGTCACTGAAGCTTTCTTT
TRBJ2-1	TRBD2	TRBV10-3	.	CAISRLAGGSSYNEQFF	TGTGCCATCAGCCGATTAGCGGGAGGGAGCTCCTACAATGAGCAGTTCTTC
TRBJ2-7	.	TRBV7-8	few	CASSLVVGNKPTGEQYF	TGTGCCAGCAGCTTAGTTGTGGGCAACAAGCCAACTGGCGAGCAGTACTTC
TRBJ2-1	TRBD2	TRBV9	.	CASSVEPQSPSGIEGEQFF	TGTGCCAGCAGCGTAGAGCCCCAATCTCCGAGCGGGATTGAAGGTGAGCAGTTCTTC
TRBJ2-1	.	TRBV10-2	many	CASSDPGLNNEQFF	TGCGCCAGCAGTGACCCGGGACTCAACAATGAGCAGTTCTTC
TRBJ1-2	TRBD1	TRBV2	.	CASSGGQARGGYTF	TGTGCCAGCAGTGGGGGACAGGCGCGAGGGGGCTACACCTTC
TRBJ2-1	TRBD2	TRBV7-9	.	CASSLEEGGRYNEQFF	TGTGCCAGCAGCTTAGAAGAGGGAGGGAGATACAATGAGCAGTTCTTC
TRBJ2-1	.	TRBV9	once	CASSVVGGAGEQFF	TGTGCCAGCAGCGTAGTAGGCGGCGCGGGTGAGCAGTTCTTC
TRBJ2-1	TRBD2	TRBV7-8	.	CASSLVGLAGGEEQFF	TGTGCCAGCAGCTTAGTAGGACTAGCGGGAGGCGAGGAGCAGTTCTTC
TRBJ1-5	.	TRBV28	few	CASKRQSNQPQHF	TGTGCCAGCAAGCGACAGTCCAATCAGCCCCAGCATTTT
TRBJ2-5	.	TRBV5-4	.	CASSLANLETQYF	TGTGCCAGCAGCTTGGCCAACCTGGAGACCCAGTACTTC
TRBJ1-5	.	TRBV2	many	CASSELDSDQPQHF	TGTGCCAGCAGTGAATTGGACAGCGATCAGCCCCAGCATTTT